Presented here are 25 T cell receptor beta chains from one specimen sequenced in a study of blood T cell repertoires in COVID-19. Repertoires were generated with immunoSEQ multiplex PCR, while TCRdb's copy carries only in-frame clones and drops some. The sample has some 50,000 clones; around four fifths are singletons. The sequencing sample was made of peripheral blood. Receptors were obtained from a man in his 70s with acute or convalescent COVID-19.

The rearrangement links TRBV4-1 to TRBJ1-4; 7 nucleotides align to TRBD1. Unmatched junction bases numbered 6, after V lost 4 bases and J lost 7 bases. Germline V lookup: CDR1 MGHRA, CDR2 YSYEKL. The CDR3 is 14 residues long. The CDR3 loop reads CASSPGQVGEKLFF. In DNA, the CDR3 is TGCGCCAGCAGCCCTGGACAGGTCGGTGAAAAACTGTTTTTT.

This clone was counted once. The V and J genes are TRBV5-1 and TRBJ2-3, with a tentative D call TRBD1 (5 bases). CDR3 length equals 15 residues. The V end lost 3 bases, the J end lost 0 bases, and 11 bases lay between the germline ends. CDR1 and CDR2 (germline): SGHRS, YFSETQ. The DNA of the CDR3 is TGCGCCAGCAGCTGGCAGGGAACTAGCACAGATACGCAGTATTTT. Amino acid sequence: CASSWQGTSTDTQYF.

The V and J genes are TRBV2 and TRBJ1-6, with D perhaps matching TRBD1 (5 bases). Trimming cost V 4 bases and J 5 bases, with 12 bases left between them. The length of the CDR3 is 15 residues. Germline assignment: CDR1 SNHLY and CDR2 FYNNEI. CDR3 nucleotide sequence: TGTGCCAGCAGTGCAAGTGACAGCGATAATTCACCCCTCCACTTT. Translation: CASSASDSDNSPLHF.

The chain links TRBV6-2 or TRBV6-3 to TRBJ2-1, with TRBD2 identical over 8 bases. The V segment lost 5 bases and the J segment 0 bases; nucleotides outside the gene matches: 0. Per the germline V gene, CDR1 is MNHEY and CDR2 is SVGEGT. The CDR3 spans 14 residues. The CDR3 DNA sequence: TGTGCCAGCAGTCGGGGGGGCTCCTACAATGAGCAGTTCTTC. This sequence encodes CASSRGGSYNEQFF.

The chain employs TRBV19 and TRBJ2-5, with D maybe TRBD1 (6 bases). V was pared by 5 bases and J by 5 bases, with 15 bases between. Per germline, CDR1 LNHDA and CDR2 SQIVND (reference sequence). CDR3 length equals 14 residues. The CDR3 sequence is CASSRQGLVETQYF. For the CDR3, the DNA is TGTGCCAGTAGTCGTCAGGGGCTAGTGGAGACCCAGTACTTC.

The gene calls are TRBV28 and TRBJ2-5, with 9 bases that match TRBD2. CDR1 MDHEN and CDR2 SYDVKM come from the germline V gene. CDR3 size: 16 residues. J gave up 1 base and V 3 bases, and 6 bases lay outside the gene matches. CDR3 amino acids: CASSFVSGRRQETQYF. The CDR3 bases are TGTGCCAGCAGTTTTGTTAGCGGGAGACGCCAAGAGACCCAGTACTTC.

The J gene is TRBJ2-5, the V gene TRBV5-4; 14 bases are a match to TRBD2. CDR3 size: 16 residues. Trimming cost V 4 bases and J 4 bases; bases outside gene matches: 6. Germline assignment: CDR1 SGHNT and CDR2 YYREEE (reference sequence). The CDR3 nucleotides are TGTGCCAGCAGCCCTGGACTAGCGGGGGGATCAGAGACCCAGTACTTC. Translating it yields CASSPGLAGGSETQYF.

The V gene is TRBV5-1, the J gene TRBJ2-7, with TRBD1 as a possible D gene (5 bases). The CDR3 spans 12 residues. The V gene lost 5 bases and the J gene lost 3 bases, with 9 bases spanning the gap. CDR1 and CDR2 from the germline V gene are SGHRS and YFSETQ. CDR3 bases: TGCGCCAGCAGGGACAACAACTACGAGCAGTACTTC. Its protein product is CASRDNNYEQYF. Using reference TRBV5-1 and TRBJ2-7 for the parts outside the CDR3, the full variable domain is KAGVTQTPRYLIKTRGQQVTLSCSPISGHRSVSWYQQTPGQGLQFLFEYFSETQRNKGNFPGRFSGRQFSNSRSEMNVSTLELGDSALYLCASRDNNYEQYFGPGTRLTVT.

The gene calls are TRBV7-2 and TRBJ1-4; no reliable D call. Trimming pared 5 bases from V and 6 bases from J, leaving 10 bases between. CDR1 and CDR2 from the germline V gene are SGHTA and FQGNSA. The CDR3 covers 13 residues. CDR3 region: CASSQKADEKLFF. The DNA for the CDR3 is TGTGCCAGCAGCCAGAAAGCGGATGAAAAACTGTTTTTT.

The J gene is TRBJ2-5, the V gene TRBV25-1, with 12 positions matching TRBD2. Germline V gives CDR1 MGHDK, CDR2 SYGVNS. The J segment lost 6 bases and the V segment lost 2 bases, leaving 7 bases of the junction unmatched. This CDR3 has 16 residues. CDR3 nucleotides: TGTGCCAGCAGTGAAGGGGATACTAGCGGGAGGCAGACCCAGTACTTC. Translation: CASSEGDTSGRQTQYF.

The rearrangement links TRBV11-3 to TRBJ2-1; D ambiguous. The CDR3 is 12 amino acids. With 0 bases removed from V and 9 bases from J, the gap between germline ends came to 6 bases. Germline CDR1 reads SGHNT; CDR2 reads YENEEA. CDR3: CASSLESGEQFF. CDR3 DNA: TGTGCCAGCAGCTTAGAGTCCGGTGAGCAGTTCTTC.

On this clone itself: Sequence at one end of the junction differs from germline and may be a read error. The CDR3 coding sequence is TGTGCCATCAGTGAGTCGGGGCCGCTGTTGTTC. Translation: CAISESGPLLF. The chain joins TRBV10-3 to TRBJ2-7; possible D gene TRBD1, 5 bases. The CDR3 contains 11 residues. Germline CDR1 is ENHRY and CDR2 is SYGVKD.

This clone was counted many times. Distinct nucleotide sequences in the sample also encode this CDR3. CDR3 nucleotide sequence: TGTGCCAGCAGCGTCGCCGGGACTAGCGATGATGAGCAGTTCTTC. This sequence encodes CASSVAGTSDDEQFF. V is TRBV9 and J is TRBJ2-1; 10 bases fit TRBD2. Trimming removed 2 bases from V and 8 bases from J; junction bases left unmatched: 7. The length of the CDR3 is 15 residues. Per germline, CDR1 SGDLS and CDR2 YYNGEE.

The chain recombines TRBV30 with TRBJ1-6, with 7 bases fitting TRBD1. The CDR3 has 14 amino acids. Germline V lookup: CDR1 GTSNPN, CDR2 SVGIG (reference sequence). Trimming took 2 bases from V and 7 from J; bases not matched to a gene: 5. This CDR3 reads CAWSIGTENSPLHF. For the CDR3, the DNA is TGTGCCTGGAGTATCGGGACAGAGAATTCACCCCTCCACTTT. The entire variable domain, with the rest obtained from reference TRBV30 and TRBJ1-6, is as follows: SQTIHQWPATLVQPVGSPLSLECTVEGTSNPNLYWYRQAAGRGLQLLFYSVGIGQISSEVPQNLSASRPQDRQFILSSKKLLLSDSGFYLCAWSIGTENSPLHFGNGTRLTVT.

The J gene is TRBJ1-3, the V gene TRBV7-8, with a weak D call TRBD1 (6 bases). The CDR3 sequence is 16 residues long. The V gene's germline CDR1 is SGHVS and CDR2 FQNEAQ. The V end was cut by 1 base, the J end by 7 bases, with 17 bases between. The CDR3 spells CASSLVAGDNGNTIYF. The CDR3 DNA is TGTGCCAGCAGCTTAGTGGCAGGGGATAATGGTAACACCATATATTTT.

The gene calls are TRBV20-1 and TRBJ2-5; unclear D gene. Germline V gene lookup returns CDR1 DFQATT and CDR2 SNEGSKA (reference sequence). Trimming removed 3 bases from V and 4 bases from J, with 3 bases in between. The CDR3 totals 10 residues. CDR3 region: CSASGETQYF. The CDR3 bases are TGCAGTGCTAGCGGAGAGACCCAGTACTTC.

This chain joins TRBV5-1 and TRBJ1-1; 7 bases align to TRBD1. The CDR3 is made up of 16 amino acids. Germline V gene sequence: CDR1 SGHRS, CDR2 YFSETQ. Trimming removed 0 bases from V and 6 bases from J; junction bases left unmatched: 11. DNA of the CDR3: TGCGCCAGCAGCTTGGCTATCGCAGGGGGGATGTCTGAAGCTTTCTTT. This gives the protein CASSLAIAGGMSEAFF.

The CDR3 coding sequence is TGTGCCTGGAGTGTGGCCGCGGTCACAGATACGCAGTATTTT. This sequence encodes CAWSVAAVTDTQYF. The chain couples TRBV30 to TRBJ2-3; D ambiguous. V was pared by 0 bases and J by 2 bases, with 9 bases between. The germline gives CDR1 GTSNPN, CDR2 SVGIG (reference sequence). The CDR3 contains 14 residues.

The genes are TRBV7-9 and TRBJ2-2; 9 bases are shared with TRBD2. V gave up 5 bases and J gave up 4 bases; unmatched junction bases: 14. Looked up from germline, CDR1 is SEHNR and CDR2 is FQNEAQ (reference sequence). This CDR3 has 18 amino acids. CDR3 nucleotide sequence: TGTGCCAGCAGCCTAGGAGTCGGAGGCGGGAGGGCCACCGGGGAGCTGTTTTTT. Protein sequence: CASSLGVGGGRATGELFF.

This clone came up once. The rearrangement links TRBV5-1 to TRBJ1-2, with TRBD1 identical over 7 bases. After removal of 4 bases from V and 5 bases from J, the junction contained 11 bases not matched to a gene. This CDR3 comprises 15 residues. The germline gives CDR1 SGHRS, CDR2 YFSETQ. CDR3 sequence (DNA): TGCGCCAGCAGCAGAACCACAGGGGTAGTGTATGGCTACACCTTC. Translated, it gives CASSRTTGVVYGYTF.

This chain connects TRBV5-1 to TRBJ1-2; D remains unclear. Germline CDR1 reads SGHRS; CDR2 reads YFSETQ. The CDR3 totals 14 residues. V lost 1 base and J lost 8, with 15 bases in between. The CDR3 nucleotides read TGCGCCAGCAGCTTGCCGGGCCCTGGCGGGGGCTACACCTTC. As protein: CASSLPGPGGGYTF.

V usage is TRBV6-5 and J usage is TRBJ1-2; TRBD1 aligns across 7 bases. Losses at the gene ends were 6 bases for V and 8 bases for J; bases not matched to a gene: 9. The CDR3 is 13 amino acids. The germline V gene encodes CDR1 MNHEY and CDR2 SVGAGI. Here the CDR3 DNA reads TGTGCCAGCAGCCACGGACAGGCTGGGGGCTACACCTTC. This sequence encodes CASSHGQAGGYTF.

The CDR3 region has the DNA TGCGCCAGCAGCTTGGCGGCTAGCGGGGGACCCGGCTACGAGCAGTACTTC. Translated, it gives CASSLAASGGPGYEQYF. This chain uses TRBV5-1 with TRBJ2-7, with 10 bases fitting TRBD2. This CDR3 has 17 amino acids. CDR1 SGHRS and CDR2 YFSETQ come from the germline V gene. V was clipped by 0 bases and J by 3 bases; unmatched bases: 9. The full variable domain, with the rest looked up from reference TRBV5-1 and TRBJ2-7, is KAGVTQTPRYLIKTRGQQVTLSCSPISGHRSVSWYQQTPGQGLQFLFEYFSETQRNKGNFPGRFSGRQFSNSRSEMNVSTLELGDSALYLCASSLAASGGPGYEQYFGPGTRLTVT.

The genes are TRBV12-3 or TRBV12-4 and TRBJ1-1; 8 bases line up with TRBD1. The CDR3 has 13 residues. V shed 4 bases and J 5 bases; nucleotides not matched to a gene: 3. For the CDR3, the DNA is TGTGCCAGCAGTTACAGGGGGAGAACTGAAGCTTTCTTT. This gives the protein CASSYRGRTEAFF.

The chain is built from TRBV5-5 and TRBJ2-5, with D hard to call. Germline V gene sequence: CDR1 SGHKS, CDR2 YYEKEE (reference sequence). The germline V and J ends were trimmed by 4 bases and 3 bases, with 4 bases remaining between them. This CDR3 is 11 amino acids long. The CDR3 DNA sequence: TGTGCCAGCAGCGAGGAAGAGACCCAGTACTTC. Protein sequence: CASSEEETQYF.